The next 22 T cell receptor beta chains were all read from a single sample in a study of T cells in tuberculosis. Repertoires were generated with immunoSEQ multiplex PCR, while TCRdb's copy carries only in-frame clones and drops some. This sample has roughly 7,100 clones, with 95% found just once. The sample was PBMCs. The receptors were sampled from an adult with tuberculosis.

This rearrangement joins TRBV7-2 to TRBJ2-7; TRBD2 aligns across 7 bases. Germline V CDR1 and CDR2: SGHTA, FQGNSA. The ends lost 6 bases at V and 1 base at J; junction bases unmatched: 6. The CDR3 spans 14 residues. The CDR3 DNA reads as TGTGCCAGCAGGTCCGGGACTACTTCCTACGAGCAGTACTTC. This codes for CASRSGTTSYEQYF.

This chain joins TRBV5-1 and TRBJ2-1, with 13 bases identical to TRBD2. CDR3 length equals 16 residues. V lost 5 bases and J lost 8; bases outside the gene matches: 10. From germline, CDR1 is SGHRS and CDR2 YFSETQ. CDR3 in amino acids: CASSFVTSGRMDEQFF. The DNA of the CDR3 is TGCGCCAGCAGTTTCGTGACTAGCGGGAGGATGGATGAGCAGTTCTTC.

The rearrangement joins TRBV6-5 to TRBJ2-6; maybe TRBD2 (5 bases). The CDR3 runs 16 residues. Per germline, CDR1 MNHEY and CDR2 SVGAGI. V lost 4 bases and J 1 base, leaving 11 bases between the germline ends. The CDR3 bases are TGTGCCAGCAGTTCAGAGGGCGGGTCTGGGGCCAACGTCCTGACTTTC. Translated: CASSSEGGSGANVLTF.

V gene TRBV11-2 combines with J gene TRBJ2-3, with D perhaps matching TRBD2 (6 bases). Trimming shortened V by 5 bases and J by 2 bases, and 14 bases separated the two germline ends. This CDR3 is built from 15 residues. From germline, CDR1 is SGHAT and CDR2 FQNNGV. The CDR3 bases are TGTGCCAGCAGCCCGGAAGGGGAGGCCACAGATACGCAGTATTTT. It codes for CASSPEGEATDTQYF.

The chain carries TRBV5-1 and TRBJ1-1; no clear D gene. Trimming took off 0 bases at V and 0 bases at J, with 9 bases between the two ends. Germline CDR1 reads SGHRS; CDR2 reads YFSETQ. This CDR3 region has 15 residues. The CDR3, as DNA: TGCGCCAGCAGCTTGGCCGGGGAGATGAACACTGAAGCTTTCTTT. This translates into CASSLAGEMNTEAFF.

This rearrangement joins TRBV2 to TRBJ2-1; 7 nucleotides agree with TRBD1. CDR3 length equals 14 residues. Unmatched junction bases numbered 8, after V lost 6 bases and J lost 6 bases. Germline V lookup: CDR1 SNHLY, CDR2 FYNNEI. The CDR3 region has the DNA TGTGCCAGCAGGGTGGAACAGGGGAGCAATGAGCAGTTCTTC. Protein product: CASRVEQGSNEQFF. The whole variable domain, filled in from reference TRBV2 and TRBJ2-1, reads EPEVTQTPSHQVTQMGQEVILRCVPISNHLYFYWYRQILGQKVEFLVSFYNNEISEKSEIFDDQFSVERPDGSNFTLKIRSTKLEDSAMYFCASRVEQGSNEQFFGPGTRLTVL.

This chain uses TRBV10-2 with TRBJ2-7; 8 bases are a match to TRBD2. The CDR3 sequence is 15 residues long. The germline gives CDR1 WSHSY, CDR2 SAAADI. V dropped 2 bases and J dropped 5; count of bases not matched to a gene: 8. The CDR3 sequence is CASSERAGGGNEQYF. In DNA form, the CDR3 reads TGCGCCAGCAGTGAGAGGGCGGGGGGAGGGAACGAGCAGTACTTC.

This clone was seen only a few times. The CDR3 reads CASSVGSASRETQYF. The CDR3, as DNA: TGTGCCAGCAGCGTGGGGTCAGCTAGCAGAGAGACCCAGTACTTC. The chain has TRBV9 and TRBJ2-5; a weak D match, TRBD2 (5 bases). The germline V and J ends were trimmed by 2 bases and 4 bases, with 15 bases remaining between them. The CDR3 length is 15 residues. The germline CDR1 and CDR2 sequences are SGDLS and YYNGEE.

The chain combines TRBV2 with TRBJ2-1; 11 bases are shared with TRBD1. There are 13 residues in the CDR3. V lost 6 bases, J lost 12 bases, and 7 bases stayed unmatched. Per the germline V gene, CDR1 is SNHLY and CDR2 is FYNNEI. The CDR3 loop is CASRHRDRGVQFF. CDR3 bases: TGTGCCAGCAGGCACCGGGACAGGGGGGTGCAGTTCTTC.

The CDR3 is CASRLGGGPGEQYF. As DNA, the CDR3 is TGTGCCAGCCGCCTCGGGGGAGGGCCCGGGGAGCAGTACTTC. The V and J genes are TRBV7-2 and TRBJ2-7; 7 positions agree with TRBD2. After removal of 8 bases from V and 7 bases from J, the junction contained 14 bases not matched to a gene. Germline V gene lookup returns CDR1 SGHTA and CDR2 FQGNSA. CDR3 length equals 14 residues.

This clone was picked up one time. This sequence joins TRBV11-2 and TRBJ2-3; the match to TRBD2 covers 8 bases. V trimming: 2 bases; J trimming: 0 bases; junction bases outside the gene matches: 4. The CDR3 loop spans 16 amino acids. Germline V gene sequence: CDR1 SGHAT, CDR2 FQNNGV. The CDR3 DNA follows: TGTGCCAGCAGCTTACTAGCGGGCCTGAGCACAGATACGCAGTATTTT. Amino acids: CASSLLAGLSTDTQYF.

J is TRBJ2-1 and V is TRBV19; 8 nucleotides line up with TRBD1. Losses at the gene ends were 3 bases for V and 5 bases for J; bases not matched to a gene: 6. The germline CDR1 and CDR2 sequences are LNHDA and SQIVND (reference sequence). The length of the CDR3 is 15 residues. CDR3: CASSIQGTGHNEQFF. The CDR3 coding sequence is TGTGCCAGTAGTATTCAAGGGACAGGACACAATGAGCAGTTCTTC.

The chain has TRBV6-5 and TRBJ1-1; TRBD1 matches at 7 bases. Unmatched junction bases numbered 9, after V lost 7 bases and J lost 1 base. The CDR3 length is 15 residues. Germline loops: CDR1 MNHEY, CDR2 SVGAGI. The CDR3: CASKNDRDGNTEAFF. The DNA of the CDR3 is TGTGCCAGCAAGAACGACAGGGATGGGAACACTGAAGCTTTCTTT.

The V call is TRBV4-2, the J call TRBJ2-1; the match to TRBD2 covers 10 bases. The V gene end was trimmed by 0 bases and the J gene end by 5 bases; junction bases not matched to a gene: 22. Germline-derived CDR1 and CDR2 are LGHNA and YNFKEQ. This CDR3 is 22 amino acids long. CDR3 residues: CASSQEELAGITGRINHNEQFF. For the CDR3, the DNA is TGTGCCAGCAGCCAAGAGGAACTAGCGGGGATAACCGGACGGATTAATCACAATGAGCAGTTCTTC.

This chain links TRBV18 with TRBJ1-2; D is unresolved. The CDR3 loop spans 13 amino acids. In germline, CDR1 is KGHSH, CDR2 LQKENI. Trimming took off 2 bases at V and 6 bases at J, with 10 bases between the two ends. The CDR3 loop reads CASSPSSRDGYTF. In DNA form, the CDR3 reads TGTGCCAGCTCACCATCAAGTCGGGATGGCTACACCTTC.

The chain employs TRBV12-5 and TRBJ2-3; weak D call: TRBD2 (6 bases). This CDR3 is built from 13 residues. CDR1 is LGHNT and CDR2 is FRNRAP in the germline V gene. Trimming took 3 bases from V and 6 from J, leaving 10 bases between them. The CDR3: CASGLWAGDTQYF. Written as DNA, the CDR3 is TGTGCTAGTGGTTTATGGGCGGGGGATACGCAGTATTTT.

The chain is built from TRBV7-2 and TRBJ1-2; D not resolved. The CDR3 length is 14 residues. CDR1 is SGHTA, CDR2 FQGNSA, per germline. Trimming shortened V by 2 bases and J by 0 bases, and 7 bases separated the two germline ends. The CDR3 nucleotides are TGTGCCAGCAGCTTAACGGTCCCTAACTATGGCTACACCTTC. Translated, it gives CASSLTVPNYGYTF. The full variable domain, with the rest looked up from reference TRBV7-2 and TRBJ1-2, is GAGVSQSPSNKVTEKGKDVELRCDPISGHTALYWYRQSLGQGLEFLIYFQGNSAPDKSGLPSDRFSAERTGGSVSTLTIQRTQQEDSAVYLCASSLTVPNYGYTFGSGTRLTVV.

The CDR3 loop reads CASSLGGTGDGYTF. The CDR3 DNA sequence: TGCGCCAGCAGCTTGGGGGGTACAGGGGATGGCTACACCTTC. V gene TRBV5-1 combines with J gene TRBJ1-2; 7 nucleotides line up with TRBD1. Germline values: CDR1 SGHRS, CDR2 YFSETQ. With V trimmed by 0 bases and J by 6 bases, 5 bases remained unmatched. This CDR3 is 14 amino acids long.

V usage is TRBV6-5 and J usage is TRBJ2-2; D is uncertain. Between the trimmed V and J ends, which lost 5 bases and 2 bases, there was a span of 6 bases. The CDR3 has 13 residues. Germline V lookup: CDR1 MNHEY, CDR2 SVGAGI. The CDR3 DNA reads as TGTGCCAGCAGTCCCCTAAACACCGGGGAGCTGTTTTTT. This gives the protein CASSPLNTGELFF.

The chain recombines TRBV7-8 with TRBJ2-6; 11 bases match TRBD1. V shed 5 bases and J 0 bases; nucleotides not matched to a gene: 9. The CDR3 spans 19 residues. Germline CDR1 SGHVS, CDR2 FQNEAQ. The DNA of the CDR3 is TGTGCCAGCAGCGTGGACAGGGGGCGATTCCTCTCTGGGGCCAACGTCCTGACTTTC. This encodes CASSVDRGRFLSGANVLTF.

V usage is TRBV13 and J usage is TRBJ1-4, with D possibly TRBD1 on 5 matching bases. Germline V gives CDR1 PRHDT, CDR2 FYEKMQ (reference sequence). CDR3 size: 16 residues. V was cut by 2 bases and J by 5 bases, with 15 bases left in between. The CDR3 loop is CASSLLGDSLNEKLFF. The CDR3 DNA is TGTGCCAGCAGCTTATTAGGGGACTCCTTAAATGAAAAACTGTTTTTT. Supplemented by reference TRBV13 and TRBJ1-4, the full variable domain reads AAGVIQSPRHLIKEKRETATLKCYPIPRHDTVYWYQQGPGQDPQFLISFYEKMQSDKGSIPDRFSAQQFSDYHSELNMSSLELGDSALYFCASSLLGDSLNEKLFFGSGTQLSVL.

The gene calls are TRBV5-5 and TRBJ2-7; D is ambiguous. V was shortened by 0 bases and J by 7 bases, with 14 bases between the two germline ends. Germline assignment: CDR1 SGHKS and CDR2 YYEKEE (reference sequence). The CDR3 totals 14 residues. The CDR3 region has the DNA TGTGCCAGCAGCTTGGATCCAGGCTTCCCGGAGCAGTACTTC. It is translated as CASSLDPGFPEQYF.